This T cell receptor (beta chain) was identified during a study of CD8+CD57+ T cells in acquired aplastic anemia. About this clonotype: Its specificity is unknown.

The V gene end was trimmed by 4 bases and the J gene end by 0 bases; junction bases not matched to a gene: 21. CDR1 is SGHTA and CDR2 is FQGTGA in the germline V gene. The CDR3 totals 21 residues. In patients chosen for sequencing, flow cytometry had shown CD8+CD57+ cell expansion. The cohort consisted entirely of patients having severe acquired aplastic anemia. Findings and limits, study-wide: Found in both controls and patients were approximately 30 CD8+ CDR3 sequences. Patients and controls were not found to differ significantly in CD8+ Simpson's diversity.

TCR beta VDJ and CDR3 profiles were obtained from a genomic DNA template. Via MiXCR, TCRdb re-called the reads, giving one row per CDR3 protein. The sample shows about 160,000 distinct CDR3 sequences, under 55% of them seen only once. The J gene is TRBJ2-1, the V gene TRBV7-3, with 7 bases fitting TRBD2. The sequenced sample consisted of sorted CD4+, CD8+, or CD8+CD57+ T cells (not recorded which) from PBMCs. The TCR was taken from a human donor with aplastic anemia. Here the CDR3 DNA reads TGTGCCAGCAGCTCCCGAGCCTGGACTAGTCCGATGATGGGCTCCTACAATGAGCAGTTCTTC. Protein product: CASSSRAWTSPMMGSYNEQFF.